The clone carrying this T cell receptor beta chain was observed many times. As yet, its antigen is unknown. Researchers made TCR cDNA using 5'RACE template switching, and this step added a universal primer site and UMIs. MiXCR, applied by TCRdb to the 5' RACE reads, yields one record per CDR3 protein. The data show more than 300,000 distinct CDR3 sequences, approximately 7% seen once. There are 14 residues in the CDR3. CDR1 is SGHTA and CDR2 is FQGTGA in the germline V gene. V lost 4 bases and J lost 9; bases outside the gene matches: 7. This sample is drawn from a study of T cells after yellow fever vaccination. Study as a whole: Where fractions had low cell numbers, libraries were prepared from them with the SMART-Seq v4 Ultra Low Input RNA kit. General study points: Within FACS-sorted repertoires, abundant clonotypes contaminating from the bulk population could be present. Reappearing after the booster were most of the clones from primary vaccination (roughly 95% CD4, around 90% CD8).

This chain joins TRBV7-3 and TRBJ2-1; 9 nucleotides agree with TRBD2. The starting material was PBMCs, obtained roughly 45 days after the first yellow fever vaccination. The receptor's source is a man younger than 35 who received the YFV17D yellow fever vaccine. The CDR3 region is CASSSSGGPGEQFF. Here the CDR3 DNA reads TGTGCCAGCAGCTCCAGCGGGGGGCCGGGTGAGCAGTTCTTC.